This T cell receptor (beta chain) came from a study of beta chain features in type 1 diabetes. Study-wide points: The study found fewer insertions and more deletions at VDJ junctions in type 1 diabetes patients.

This clone was observed a handful of times. Antigen: not known. Compared with germline, one end of the junction differs, possibly owing to a read error. Reverse transcription of all isolated RNA meant that expressed TCRB transcripts were sequenced. Clones were sequenced by immunoSEQ multiplex PCR, and TCRdb holds only the in-frame ones, with some missing. The table includes approximately 300,000 clones, 9.5% to 11% detected once. Germline CDR1 reads SSHAT; CDR2 reads FNYEAQ (reference sequence). The CDR3 spans 15 residues. Populations isolated by sorting all had purity greater than 98%. V usage is TRBV7-7 and J usage is TRBJ2-1; 12 bases fit TRBD2. The sample consisted of naive CD4+ T cells from blood. The receptor comes from a woman aged 25 to 45 in good health. CDR3 coding DNA: TGTGCTAGCAGCTTAGGGACTAGCGGGTACAATGAGCAGTTCTTC. Its translation: CASSLGTSGYNEQFF.